Listed here are 2 T cell receptor beta chains from one sample, sequenced in a study of CXCR3-negative and CXCR3-positive naive CD8 T cells. 5' RACE with UMI labels generated the TRB cDNA libraries. No DNA is given; TCRdb re-called the 5' RACE reads and lists each CDR3 protein once. This sample's clone table lists 75,000 to 100,000 distinct CDR3 sequences. The sequenced sample consisted of naive CXCR3- CD8+ T cells from blood. Specified subset: CD45RO-CCR7+CD27+CD95- naive CD8+ T cells lacking CXCR3 (TNR3-). The origin of the receptors is a human donor in good health. Some clones in this sample may be carry-over from other donors' samples.

The rearrangement joins TRBV29-1 to TRBJ2-7; the TCRdb call, TRBD1, lacks DNA for checking. CDR1 and CDR2 (germline): SQVTM, ANQGSEA. The CDR3 totals 13 residues. The CDR3 protein is CSVSPDRAPEQYF.

The chain uses TRBV6-2 or TRBV6-3 and TRBJ2-2; TCRdb's D gene call, TRBD1, goes unchecked for lack of DNA. Germline values: CDR1 MNHEY, CDR2 SVGEGT. This CDR3 region has 19 residues. The CDR3 region is CASSFYPRDRESATGELFF.